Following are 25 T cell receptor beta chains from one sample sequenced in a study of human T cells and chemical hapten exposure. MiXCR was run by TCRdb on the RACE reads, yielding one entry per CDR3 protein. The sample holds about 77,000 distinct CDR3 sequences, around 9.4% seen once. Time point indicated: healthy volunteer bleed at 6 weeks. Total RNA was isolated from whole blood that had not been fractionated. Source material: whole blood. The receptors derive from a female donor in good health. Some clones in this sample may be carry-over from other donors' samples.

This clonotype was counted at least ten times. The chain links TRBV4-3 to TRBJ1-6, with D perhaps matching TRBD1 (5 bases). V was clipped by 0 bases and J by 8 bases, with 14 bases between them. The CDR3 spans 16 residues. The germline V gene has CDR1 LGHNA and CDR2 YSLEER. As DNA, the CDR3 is TGCGCCAGCAGCCAAGATCTCACGGGGCTATATTCACCCCTCCACTTT. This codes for CASSQDLTGLYSPLHF.

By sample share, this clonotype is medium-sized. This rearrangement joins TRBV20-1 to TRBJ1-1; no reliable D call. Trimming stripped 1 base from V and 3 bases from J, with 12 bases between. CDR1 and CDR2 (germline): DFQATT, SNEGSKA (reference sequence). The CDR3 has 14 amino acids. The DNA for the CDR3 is TGCAGTGCTAGAGGGTCCGGGCTACACACTGAAGCTTTCTTT. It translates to CSARGSGLHTEAFF.

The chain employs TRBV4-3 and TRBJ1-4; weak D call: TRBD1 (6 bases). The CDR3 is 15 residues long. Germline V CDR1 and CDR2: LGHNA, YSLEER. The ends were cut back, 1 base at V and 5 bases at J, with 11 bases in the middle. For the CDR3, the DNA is TGCGCCAGCAGCCAAGCTAACAGGGAGAATGAAAAACTGTTTTTT. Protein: CASSQANRENEKLFF.

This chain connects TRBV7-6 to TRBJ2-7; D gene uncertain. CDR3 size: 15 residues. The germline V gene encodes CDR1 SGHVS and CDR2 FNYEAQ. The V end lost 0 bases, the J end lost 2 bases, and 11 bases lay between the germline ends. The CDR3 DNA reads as TGTGCCAGCAGCTTAGCCCGAGGCATCGCCTACGAGCAGTACTTC. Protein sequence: CASSLARGIAYEQYF.

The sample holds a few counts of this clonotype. The CDR3 DNA follows: TGCGCCAGCACGCCCTCGGGACAGGGCGATTCACCCCTCCACTTT. Amino acids: CASTPSGQGDSPLHF. This rearrangement joins TRBV4-1 to TRBJ1-6; TRBD1 aligns across 9 bases. The CDR3 covers 15 residues. Germline V lookup: CDR1 MGHRA, CDR2 YSYEKL. J lost 8 bases, V lost 7 bases, and 9 bases had no gene match.

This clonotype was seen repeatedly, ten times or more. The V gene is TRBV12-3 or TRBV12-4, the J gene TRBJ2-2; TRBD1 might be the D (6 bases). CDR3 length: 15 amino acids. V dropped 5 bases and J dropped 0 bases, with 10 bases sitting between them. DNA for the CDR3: TGTGCCAGCAGTCTACAGGGCGCGAACACCGGGGAGCTGTTTTTT. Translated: CASSLQGANTGELFF.

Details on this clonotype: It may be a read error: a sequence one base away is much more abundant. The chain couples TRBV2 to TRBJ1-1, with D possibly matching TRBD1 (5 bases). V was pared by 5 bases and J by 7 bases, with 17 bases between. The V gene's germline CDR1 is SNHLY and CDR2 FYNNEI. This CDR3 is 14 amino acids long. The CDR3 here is CASSPSRWDHEAFF. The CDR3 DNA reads TGTGCCAGCAGTCCCTCCCGTTGGGACCATGAAGCTTTCTTT.

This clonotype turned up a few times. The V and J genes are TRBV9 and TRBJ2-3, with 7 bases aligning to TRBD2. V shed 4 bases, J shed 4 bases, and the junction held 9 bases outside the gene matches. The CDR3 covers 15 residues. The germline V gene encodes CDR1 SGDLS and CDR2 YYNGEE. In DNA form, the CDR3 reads TGTGCCAGCAGCTTCGCCGGGGGGTGGGCAGATACGCAGTATTTT. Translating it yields CASSFAGGWADTQYF. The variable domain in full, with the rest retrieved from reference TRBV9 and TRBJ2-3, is DSGVTQTPKHLITATGQRVTLRCSPRSGDLSVYWYQQSLDQGLQFLIQYYNGEERAKGNILERFSAQQFPDLHSELNLSSLELGDSALYFCASSFAGGWADTQYFGPGTRLTVL.

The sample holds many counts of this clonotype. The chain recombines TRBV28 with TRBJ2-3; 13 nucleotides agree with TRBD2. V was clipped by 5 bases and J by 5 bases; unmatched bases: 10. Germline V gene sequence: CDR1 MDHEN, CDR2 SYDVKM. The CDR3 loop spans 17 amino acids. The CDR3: CASSPPRLAGGRDTQYF. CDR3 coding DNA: TGTGCCAGCAGTCCCCCCAGACTAGCGGGGGGCAGAGATACGCAGTATTTT.

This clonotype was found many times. The CDR3 reads CASSLNPSGPPKDTEAFF. CDR3 DNA sequence: TGCGCCAGCAGCCTGAACCCCTCCGGGCCCCCGAAGGACACTGAAGCTTTCTTT. The chain joins TRBV5-1 to TRBJ1-1; D not certain. CDR3 length: 18 amino acids. Trimming removed 4 bases from V and 3 bases from J, with 25 bases in between. Germline assignment: CDR1 SGHRS and CDR2 YFSETQ.

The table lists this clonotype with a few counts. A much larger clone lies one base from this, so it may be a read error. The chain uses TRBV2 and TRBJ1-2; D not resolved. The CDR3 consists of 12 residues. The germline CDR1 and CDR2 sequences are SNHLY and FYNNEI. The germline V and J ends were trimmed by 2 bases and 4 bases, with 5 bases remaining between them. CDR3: CASSERFYGYTF. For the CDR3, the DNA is TGTGCCAGCAGTGAACGGTTCTATGGCTACACCTTC. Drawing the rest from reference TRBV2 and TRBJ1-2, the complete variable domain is EPEVTQTPSHQVTQMGQEVILRCVPISNHLYFYWYRQILGQKVEFLVSFYNNEISEKSEIFDDQFSVERPDGSNFTLKIRSTKLEDSAMYFCASSERFYGYTFGSGTRLTVV.

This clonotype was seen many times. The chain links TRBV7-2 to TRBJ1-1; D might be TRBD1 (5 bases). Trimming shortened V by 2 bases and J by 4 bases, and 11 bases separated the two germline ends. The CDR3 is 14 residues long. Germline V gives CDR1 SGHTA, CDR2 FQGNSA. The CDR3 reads CASSLLGHSTEAFF. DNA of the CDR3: TGTGCCAGCAGCTTACTTGGACACTCCACTGAAGCTTTCTTT.

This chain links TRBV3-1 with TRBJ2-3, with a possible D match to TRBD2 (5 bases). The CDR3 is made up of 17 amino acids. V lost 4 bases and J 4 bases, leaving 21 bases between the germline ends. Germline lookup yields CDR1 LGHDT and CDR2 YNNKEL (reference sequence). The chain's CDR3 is CASSPNPGTWSADTQYF. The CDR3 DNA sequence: TGTGCCAGCAGCCCCAATCCGGGAACTTGGAGCGCAGATACGCAGTATTTT.

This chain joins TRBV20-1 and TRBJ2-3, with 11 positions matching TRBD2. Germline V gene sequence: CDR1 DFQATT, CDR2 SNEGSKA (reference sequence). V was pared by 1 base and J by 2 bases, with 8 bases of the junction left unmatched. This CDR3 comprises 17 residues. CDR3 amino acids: CSARGSDSGGATDTQYF. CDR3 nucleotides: TGCAGTGCTAGAGGCTCGGATAGCGGGGGGGCCACAGATACGCAGTATTTT.

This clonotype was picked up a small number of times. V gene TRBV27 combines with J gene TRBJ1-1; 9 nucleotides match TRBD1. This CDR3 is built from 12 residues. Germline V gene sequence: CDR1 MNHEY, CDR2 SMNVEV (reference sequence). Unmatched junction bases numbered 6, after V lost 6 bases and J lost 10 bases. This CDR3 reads CASSRVQGAAFF. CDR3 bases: TGTGCCAGCAGCCGAGTACAGGGGGCAGCTTTCTTT.

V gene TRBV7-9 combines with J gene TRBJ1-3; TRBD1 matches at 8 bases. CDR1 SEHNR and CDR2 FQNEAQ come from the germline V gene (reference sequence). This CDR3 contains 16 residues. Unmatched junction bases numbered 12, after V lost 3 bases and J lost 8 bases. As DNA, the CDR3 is TGTGCCAGCAGCTTCGGACAGGGAGGGCGGTCGGACACCATATATTTT. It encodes CASSFGQGGRSDTIYF.

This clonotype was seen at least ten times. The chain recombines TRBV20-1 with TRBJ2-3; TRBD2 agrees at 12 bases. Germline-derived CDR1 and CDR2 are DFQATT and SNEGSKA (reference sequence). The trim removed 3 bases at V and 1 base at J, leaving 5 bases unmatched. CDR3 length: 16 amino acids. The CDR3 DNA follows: TGCAGTGCTAGGGGGGGACTAGCGGGTCGCACAGATACGCAGTATTTT. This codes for CSARGGLAGRTDTQYF.

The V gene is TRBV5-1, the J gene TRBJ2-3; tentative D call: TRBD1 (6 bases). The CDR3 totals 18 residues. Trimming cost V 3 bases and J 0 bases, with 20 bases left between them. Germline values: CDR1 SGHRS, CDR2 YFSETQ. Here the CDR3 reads CASSSTLRGLSSTDTQYF. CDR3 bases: TGCGCCAGCAGCTCAACACTCAGGGGTCTCTCTAGCACAGATACGCAGTATTTT. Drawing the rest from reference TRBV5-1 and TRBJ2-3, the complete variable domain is KAGVTQTPRYLIKTRGQQVTLSCSPISGHRSVSWYQQTPGQGLQFLFEYFSETQRNKGNFPGRFSGRQFSNSRSEMNVSTLELGDSALYLCASSSTLRGLSSTDTQYFGPGTRLTVL.

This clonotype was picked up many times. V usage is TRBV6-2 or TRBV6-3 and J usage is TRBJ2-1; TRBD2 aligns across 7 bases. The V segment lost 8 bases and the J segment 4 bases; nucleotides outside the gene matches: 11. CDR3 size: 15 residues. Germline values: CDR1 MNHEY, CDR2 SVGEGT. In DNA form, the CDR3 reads TGTGCCAGCGGGGGAGCGGGGAAGGTGTACAATGAGCAGTTCTTC. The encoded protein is CASGGAGKVYNEQFF.

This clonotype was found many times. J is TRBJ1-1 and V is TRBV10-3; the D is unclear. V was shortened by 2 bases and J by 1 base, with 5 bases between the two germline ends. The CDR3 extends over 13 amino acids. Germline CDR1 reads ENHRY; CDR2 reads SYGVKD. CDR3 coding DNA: TGTGCCATCAGTGAGGGAAGGAACACTGAAGCTTTCTTT. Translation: CAISEGRNTEAFF.

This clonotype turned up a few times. For the CDR3, the DNA is TGTGCCAGCAGCGTAACAGGGAGGGCACATGAAAAACTGTTTTTT. Translated, it gives CASSVTGRAHEKLFF. V is TRBV5-4 and J is TRBJ1-4, with D possibly being TRBD1 (6 bases). The germline gives CDR1 SGHNT, CDR2 YYREEE (reference sequence). The CDR3 length is 15 residues. Trimming cost V 4 bases and J 6 bases, with 16 bases left between them. Looking up the rest from reference TRBV5-4 and TRBJ1-4 gives the full variable domain: ETGVTQSPTHLIKTRGQQVTLRCSSQSGHNTVSWYQQALGQGPQFIFQYYREEENGRGNFPPRFSGLQFPNYSSELNVNALELDDSALYLCASSVTGRAHEKLFFGSGTQLSVL.

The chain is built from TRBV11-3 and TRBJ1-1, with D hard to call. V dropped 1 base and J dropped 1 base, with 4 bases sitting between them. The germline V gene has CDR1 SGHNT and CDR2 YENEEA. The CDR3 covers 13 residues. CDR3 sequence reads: CASSLGANTEAFF. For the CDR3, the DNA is TGTGCCAGCAGCTTAGGAGCGAACACTGAAGCTTTCTTT.

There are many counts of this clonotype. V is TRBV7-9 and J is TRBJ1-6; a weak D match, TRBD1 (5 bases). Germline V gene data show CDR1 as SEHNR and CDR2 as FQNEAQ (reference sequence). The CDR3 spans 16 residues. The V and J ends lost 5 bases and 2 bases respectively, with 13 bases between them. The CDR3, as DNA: TGTGCCAGCAGCCTGGAGGGGAACGCCTATAATTCACCCCTCCACTTT. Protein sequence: CASSLEGNAYNSPLHF.

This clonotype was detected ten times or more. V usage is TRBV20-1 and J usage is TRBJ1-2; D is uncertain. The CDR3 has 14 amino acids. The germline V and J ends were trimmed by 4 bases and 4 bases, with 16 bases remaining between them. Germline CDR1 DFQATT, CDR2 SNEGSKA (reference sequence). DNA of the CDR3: TGCAGTGCTACCCCCGGAGGACTTTTCTATGGCTACACCTTC. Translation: CSATPGGLFYGYTF.

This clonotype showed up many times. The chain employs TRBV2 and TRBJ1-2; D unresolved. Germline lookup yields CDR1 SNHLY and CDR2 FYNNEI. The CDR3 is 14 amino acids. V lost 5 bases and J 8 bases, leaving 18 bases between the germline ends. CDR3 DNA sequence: TGTGCCAGCAGTTCGTCCGTCCCGCTGGGGGGCTACACCTTC. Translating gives CASSSSVPLGGYTF. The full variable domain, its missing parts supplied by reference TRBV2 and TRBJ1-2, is EPEVTQTPSHQVTQMGQEVILRCVPISNHLYFYWYRQILGQKVEFLVSFYNNEISEKSEIFDDQFSVERPDGSNFTLKIRSTKLEDSAMYFCASSSSVPLGGYTFGSGTRLTVV.